This T cell receptor (beta chain) came from a study of cytomegalovirus exposure and HLA in healthy donors. General observations from the study: Available immune exposure information covered CMV serostatus only. Across donors, sequencing depth was assumed by presence/absence analyses to be roughly uniform. Most TCR sequences proved rare, with some public TCRs found in many donors. Overall, some 160 TCR beta chains were annotated as cytomegalovirus-associated.

There are 17 residues in the CDR3. Germline loops: CDR1 ENHRY, CDR2 SYGVKD. Trimming cost V 6 bases and J 4 bases; bases outside gene matches: 10. The PCR had 60 Vbeta and 13 Jbeta primers. TCRdb's table, derived via immunoSEQ multiplex PCR, lists solely in-frame clones and lacks some. In the table there are about 130,000 clones, 65% to 80% of which are singletons. This clone occurred once. Its antigen is not identified. The V call is TRBV10-3, the J call TRBJ2-2; 11 bases align to TRBD2. This TCR derives from a middle-aged man in good health and CMV-seropositive. The sample taken for sequencing was PBMCs. The CDR3 nucleotides read TGTGCCATCAGCCGAGGGACTAGCGGTTCCGGCACCGGGGAGCTGTTTTTT. Residues: CAISRGTSGSGTGELFF.